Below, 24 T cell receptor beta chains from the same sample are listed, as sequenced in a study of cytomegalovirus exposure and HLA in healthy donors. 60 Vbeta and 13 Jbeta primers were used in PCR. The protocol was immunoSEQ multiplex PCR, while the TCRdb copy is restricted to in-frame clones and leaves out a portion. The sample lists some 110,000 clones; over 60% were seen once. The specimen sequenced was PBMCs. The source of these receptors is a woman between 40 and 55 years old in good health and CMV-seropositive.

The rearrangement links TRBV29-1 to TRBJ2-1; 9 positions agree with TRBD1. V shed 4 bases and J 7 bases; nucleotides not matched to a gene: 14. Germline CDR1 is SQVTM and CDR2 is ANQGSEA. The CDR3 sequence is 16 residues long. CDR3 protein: CSVVGNGQGTANEQFF. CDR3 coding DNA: TGCAGCGTTGTAGGTAATGGACAGGGGACAGCAAATGAGCAGTTCTTC.

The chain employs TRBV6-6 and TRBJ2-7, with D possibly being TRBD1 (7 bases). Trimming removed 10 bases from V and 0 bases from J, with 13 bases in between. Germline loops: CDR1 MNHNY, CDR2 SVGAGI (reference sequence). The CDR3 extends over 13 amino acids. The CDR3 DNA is TGTGCCACTCAGGGGGGCCTCTCCTACGAGCAGTACTTC. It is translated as CATQGGLSYEQYF.

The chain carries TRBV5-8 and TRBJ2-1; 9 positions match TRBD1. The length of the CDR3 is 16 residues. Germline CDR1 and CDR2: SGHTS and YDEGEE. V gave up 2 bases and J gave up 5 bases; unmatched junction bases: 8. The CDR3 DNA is TGTGCCAGCAGCTTACCCGGGACAGGGATCGACAATGAGCAGTTCTTC. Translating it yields CASSLPGTGIDNEQFF.

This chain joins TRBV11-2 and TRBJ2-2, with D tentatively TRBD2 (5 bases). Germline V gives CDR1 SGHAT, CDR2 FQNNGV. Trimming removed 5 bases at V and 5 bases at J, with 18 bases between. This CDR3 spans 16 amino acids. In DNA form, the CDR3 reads TGTGCCAGCAGCGCCTTACTAGAGGCTCGGACCGGGGAGCTGTTTTTT. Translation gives CASSALLEARTGELFF.

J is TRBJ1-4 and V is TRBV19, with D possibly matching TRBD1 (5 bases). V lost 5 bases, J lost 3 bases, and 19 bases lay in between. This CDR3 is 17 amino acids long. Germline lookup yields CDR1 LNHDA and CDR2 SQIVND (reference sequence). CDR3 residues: CASSPPVGRASNEKLFF. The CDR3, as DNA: TGTGCCAGTAGTCCCCCAGTGGGCAGGGCTTCTAATGAAAAACTGTTTTTT.

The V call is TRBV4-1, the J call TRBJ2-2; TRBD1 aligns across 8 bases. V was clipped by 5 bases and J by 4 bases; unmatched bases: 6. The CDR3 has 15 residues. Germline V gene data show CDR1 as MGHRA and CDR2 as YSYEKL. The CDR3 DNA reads TGCGCCAGCAGCGACAGGGGTGAGATCACCGGGGAGCTGTTTTTT. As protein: CASSDRGEITGELFF.

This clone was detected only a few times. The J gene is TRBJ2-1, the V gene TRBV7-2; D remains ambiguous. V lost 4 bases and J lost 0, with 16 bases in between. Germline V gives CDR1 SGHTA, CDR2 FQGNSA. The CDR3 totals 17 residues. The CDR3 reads CASSSLGRSSSYNEQFF. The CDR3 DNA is TGTGCCAGCAGCTCCTTAGGTAGGTCTAGCTCCTACAATGAGCAGTTCTTC.

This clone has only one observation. The DNA for the CDR3 is TGTGCCAGCACGAAGGGGCTGAACACTGAAGCTTTCTTT. This codes for CASTKGLNTEAFF. The chain employs TRBV6-1 and TRBJ1-1, with TRBD1 as a possible D gene (5 bases). Trimming stripped 7 bases from V and 0 bases from J, with 9 bases between. The CDR3 extends over 13 amino acids. Germline CDR1 is MNHNS and CDR2 is SASEGT.

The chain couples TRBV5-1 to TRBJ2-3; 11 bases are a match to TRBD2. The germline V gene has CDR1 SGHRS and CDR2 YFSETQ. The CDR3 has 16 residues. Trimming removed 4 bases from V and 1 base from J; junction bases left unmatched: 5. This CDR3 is CASSPLAGVGTDTQYF. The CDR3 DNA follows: TGCGCCAGCAGCCCACTAGCGGGAGTGGGCACAGATACGCAGTATTTT. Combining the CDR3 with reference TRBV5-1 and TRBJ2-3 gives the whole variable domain KAGVTQTPRYLIKTRGQQVTLSCSPISGHRSVSWYQQTPGQGLQFLFEYFSETQRNKGNFPGRFSGRQFSNSRSEMNVSTLELGDSALYLCASSPLAGVGTDTQYFGPGTRLTVL.

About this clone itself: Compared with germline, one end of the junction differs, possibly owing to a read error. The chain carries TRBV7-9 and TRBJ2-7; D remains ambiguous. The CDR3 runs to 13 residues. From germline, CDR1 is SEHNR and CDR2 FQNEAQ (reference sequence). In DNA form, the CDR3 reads TGTTCCAGCAGCAAAGGCAGAGGCTACGAGCAGTACTTC. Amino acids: CSSSKGRGYEQYF.

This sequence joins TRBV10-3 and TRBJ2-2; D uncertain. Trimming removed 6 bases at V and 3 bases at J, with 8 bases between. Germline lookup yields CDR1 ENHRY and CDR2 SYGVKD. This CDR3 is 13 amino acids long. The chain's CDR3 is CAIRGPYTGELFF. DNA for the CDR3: TGTGCCATCAGGGGCCCGTACACCGGGGAGCTGTTTTTT.

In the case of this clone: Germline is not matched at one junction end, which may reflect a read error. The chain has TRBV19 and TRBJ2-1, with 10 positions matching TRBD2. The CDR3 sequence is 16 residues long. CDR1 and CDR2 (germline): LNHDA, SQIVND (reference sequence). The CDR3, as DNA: TGTACCAGTAGTATACGAACTAGCGGGACGTTAAATGAGCAGTTCTTC. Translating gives CTSSIRTSGTLNEQFF.

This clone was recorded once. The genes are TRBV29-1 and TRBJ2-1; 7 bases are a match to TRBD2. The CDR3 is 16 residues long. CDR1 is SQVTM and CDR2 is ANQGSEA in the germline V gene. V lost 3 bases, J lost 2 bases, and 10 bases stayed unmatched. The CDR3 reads CSVERYWEGAYNEQFF. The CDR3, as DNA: TGCAGCGTTGAGAGATACTGGGAGGGAGCCTACAATGAGCAGTTCTTC.

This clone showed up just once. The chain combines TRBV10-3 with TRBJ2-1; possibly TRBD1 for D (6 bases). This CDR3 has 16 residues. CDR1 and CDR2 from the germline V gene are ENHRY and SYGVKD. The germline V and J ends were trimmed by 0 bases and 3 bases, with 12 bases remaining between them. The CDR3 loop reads CAISESYRTDYNEQFF. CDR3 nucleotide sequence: TGTGCCATCAGTGAGTCGTACAGGACAGACTACAATGAGCAGTTCTTC.

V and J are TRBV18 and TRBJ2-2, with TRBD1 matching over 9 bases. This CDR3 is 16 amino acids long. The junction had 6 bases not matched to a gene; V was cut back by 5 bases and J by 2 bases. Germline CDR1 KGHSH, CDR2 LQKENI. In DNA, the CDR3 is TGTGCCAGCTCATCACAGGGGGCGACTAACACCGGGGAGCTGTTTTTT. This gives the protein CASSSQGATNTGELFF.

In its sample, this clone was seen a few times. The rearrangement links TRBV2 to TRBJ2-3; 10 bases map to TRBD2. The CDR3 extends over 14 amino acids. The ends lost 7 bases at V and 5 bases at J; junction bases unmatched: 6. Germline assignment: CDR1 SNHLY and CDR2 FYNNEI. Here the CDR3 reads CASTGLAGEDTQYF. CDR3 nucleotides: TGTGCCAGCACAGGCCTAGCGGGAGAAGATACGCAGTATTTT.

CDR3 loop: CASSEEGHSNTEAFF. CDR3 coding DNA: TGCGCCAGCAGTGAGGAGGGACACTCGAACACTGAAGCTTTCTTT. The chain couples TRBV10-2 to TRBJ1-1, with a possible D match to TRBD1 (6 bases). The germline V gene has CDR1 WSHSY and CDR2 SAAADI. The ends were cut back, 2 bases at V and 1 base at J, with 11 bases in the middle. This CDR3 contains 15 residues.

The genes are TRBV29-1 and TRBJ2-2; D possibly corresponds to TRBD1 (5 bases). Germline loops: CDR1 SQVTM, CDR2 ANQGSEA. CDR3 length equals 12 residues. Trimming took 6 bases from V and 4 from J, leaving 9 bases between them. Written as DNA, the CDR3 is TGCAGCGTGTACGACAGCACCGGGGAGCTGTTTTTT. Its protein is CSVYDSTGELFF.

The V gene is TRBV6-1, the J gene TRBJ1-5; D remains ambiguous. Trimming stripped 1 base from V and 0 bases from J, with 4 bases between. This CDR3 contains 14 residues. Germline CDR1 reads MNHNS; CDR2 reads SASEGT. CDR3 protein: CASSEDTSNQPQHF. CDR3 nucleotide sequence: TGTGCCAGCAGTGAAGACACTAGCAATCAGCCCCAGCATTTT.

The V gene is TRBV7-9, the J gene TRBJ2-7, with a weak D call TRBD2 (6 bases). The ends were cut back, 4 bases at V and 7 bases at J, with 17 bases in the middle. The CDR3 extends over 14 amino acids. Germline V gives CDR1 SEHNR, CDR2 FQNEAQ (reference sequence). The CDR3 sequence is CASSYGTGIEEQYF. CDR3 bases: TGTGCCAGCAGCTACGGGACTGGTATTGAAGAGCAGTACTTC.

The CDR3 coding sequence is TGTGCCAGCAGCCCCCCCATGGCCTTACAAGAGACCCAGTACTTC. Protein product: CASSPPMALQETQYF. This chain links TRBV7-9 with TRBJ2-5; D unclear. Looked up from germline, CDR1 is SEHNR and CDR2 is FQNEAQ (reference sequence). V was pared by 5 bases and J by 2 bases, with 15 bases between. The CDR3 has 15 residues.

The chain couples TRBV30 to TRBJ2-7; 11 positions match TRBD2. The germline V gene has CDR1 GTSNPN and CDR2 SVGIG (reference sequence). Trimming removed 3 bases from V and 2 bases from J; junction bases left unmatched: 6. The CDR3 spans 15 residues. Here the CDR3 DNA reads TGTGCCTGGAGCCTCGTAGCGGGAGGGCCCTACGAGCAGTACTTC. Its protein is CAWSLVAGGPYEQYF.

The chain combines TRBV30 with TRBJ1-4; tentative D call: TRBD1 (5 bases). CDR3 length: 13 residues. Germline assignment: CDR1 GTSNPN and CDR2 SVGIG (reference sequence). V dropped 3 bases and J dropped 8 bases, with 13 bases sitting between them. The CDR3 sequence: CAWRTGNREKLFF. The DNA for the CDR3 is TGTGCCTGGAGAACAGGAAATCGGGAAAAACTGTTTTTT.

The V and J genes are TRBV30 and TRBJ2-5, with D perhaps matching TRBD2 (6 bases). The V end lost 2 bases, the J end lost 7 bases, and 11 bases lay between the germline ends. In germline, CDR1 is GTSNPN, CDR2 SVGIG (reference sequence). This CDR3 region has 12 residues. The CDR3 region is CAWSRDSLTQYF. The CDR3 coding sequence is TGTGCCTGGAGTCGGGACTCCTTGACCCAGTACTTC. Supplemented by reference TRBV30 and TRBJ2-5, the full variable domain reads SQTIHQWPATLVQPVGSPLSLECTVEGTSNPNLYWYRQAAGRGLQLLFYSVGIGQISSEVPQNLSASRPQDRQFILSSKKLLLSDSGFYLCAWSRDSLTQYFGPGTRLLVL.